This T cell receptor beta chain was sequenced in a study of blood T cell repertoires in COVID-19. Assay used: immunoSEQ multiplex PCR; TCRdb lists only in-frame clones, some missing. The sample has 200,000 to 300,000 clones; 70% to 90% are singletons. The CDR3 totals 12 residues. After removal of 3 bases from V and 12 bases from J, the junction contained 1 base not matched to a gene. Germline CDR1 reads SGHTA; CDR2 reads FQGNSA. Material: peripheral blood. The chain couples TRBV7-2 to TRBJ1-6, with 8 nucleotides matching TRBD1. This clonotype was obtained from a young man with active or convalescent COVID-19. This CDR3 is CASSFGQGPLHF. CDR3 DNA: TGTGCCAGCAGCTTCGGACAGGGACCCCTCCACTTT.